This T cell receptor (beta chain) stems from a study of cytomegalovirus exposure and HLA in healthy donors. Trimming shortened V by 3 bases and J by 5 bases, and 11 bases separated the two germline ends. The CDR3 loop spans 14 amino acids. From germline, CDR1 is MGHRA and CDR2 YSYEKL. PCR primers comprised 60 Vbeta and 13 Jbeta primers. Profiling relied on immunoSEQ multiplex PCR, and the TCRdb table lists in-frame clones only, not all of them. The sample consists of about 61,000 clones, under 85% of them appearing once. The genes are TRBV4-1 and TRBJ2-1; the D is unclear. The sample consisted of PBMCs. The receptor was derived from a man aged 45-65 years in good health and CMV-seropositive. CDR3 DNA sequence: TGCGCCAGCAGCCAGATGATAAACAACAATGAGCAGTTCTTC. This gives the protein CASSQMINNNEQFF.